These T cell receptor beta chains were read from a single sample in a study of regulatory T cells in long-lasting Graves disease. Each CDR3 protein gets one entry after TCRdb re-called the multiplex PCR reads with MiXCR. The sample contains 400,000 to 500,000 distinct CDR3 sequences, approximately 15% of which appear only once. The same data also contributed to another study, on T cells in Graves' hyperthyroidism and ophthalmopathy.

This specimen consisted of peripheral blood mononuclear cells (PBMCs), obtained at new diagnosis, from a patient treated with antithyroid drugs. The receptor set was obtained from a woman aged 25 to 45 with Graves disease. Both conserved end residues are trimmed from each CDR3. Each record gives: CDR3 length, V gene, CDR3 protein.

14,TRBV6-1,ASSEAGGTGPYGYT
13,TRBV6-5,ASSYSRVGTYEQY
13,TRBV6-5,ASSWKDGNTGELF
18,TRBV2,ASSTMGQGSVPAGANVLT
12,TRBV27,ASRRTGNNYGYT
13,TRBV9,ASSVGGGPNEKLF
11,TRBV30,AWSVEGKSPLH
12,TRBV10-3,AIRSAGHPYEQY
12,TRBV20-1,SAITLNPSSEQY
10,TRBV12-3/TRBV12-4,ASSVPGQPQH
14,TRBV12-3/TRBV12-4,ASRARGSLSSYEQY
12,TRBV19,ASSVRTGGDEQF
10,TRBV5-1,ASSFPSSGYT
10,TRBV7-8,ASSLKHNEQF
17,TRBV30,AWSFSPGTGLEGRETQY
15,TRBV12-3/TRBV12-4,ASRTDIPNSGNQPQH
12,TRBV7-3,ASSLSDSYNEQF
15,TRBV28,ASSSPLAGEAYNEQF
16,TRBV10-3,AISGRRSTSGSVDEQF
12,TRBV3-1,ASSPHPIGNEQF
14,TRBV4-1,ASSQDFPEGNQPQH
16,TRBV12-3/TRBV12-4,ASSPPGQWIPYNSPLH
13,TRBV18,ASSPQLHEADTQY
13,TRBV6-7,ASSRSGITPDTQY
19,TRBV30,AWSPPTRQGASGRGSHEQF
11,TRBV30,AWNTGSYNEQF
11,TRBV5-1,ASSLESGSGYT
14,TRBV24-1,ATSDIAGMGYNEQF
15,TRBV7-8,ASSLVPVWATNEKLF
15,TRBV28,ASSTETGLLSGNTIY
13,TRBV29-1,SVGSSGSPKETQY
12,TRBV19,ASMRAVSYNEQF
13,TRBV5-1,ASRRGSSFQETQY
14,TRBV7-3,ASSLGPPADYNEQF
18,TRBV19,ASSILRGGKGLTPLGEQY
13,TRBV9,ASSVAGNRNYGYT
11,TRBV9,ASSGEGGNTIY
11,TRBV2,ASSDHSGREQY
14,TRBV6-1,ASSAIGLAFTDTQY
14,TRBV9,ASSAGTGTVNQPQH
10,TRBV29-1,SVGTGSEKLF
11,TRBV7-9,ASSMTVSYEQY
12,TRBV12-3/TRBV12-4,ASTETGDNSPLH
14,TRBV12-3/TRBV12-4,AGIPTSGETTDTQY
12,TRBV27,ASTPHSGANVLT
11,TRBV20-1,SARGGELQPQH
11,TRBV5-1,ASSLGRSETQY
14,TRBV2,ASSEGGEQGPTEAF
15,TRBV6-5,ASSYPSTRDSTYEQY
13,TRBV19,ASSSEGFSSYEQY
12,TRBV30,AWETGSMFTEAF
14,TRBV24-1,ATSDSPPGGINEQF
15,TRBV5-4,ASSRVGLGQGVYEQY
13,TRBV2,ASSFLGRPGETQY
12,TRBV11-3,ASSLAGGPQEQY